The 5 T cell receptor beta chains given below trace back to one sample, sequenced in a study of shared clonotypes between healthy human individuals. Produced via immunoSEQ multiplex PCR; TCRdb's table is partial and in-frame only. The sample consists of 1.4 million to 1.5 million clones, roughly 96% of them appearing once. Material for sequencing was naive CD4+ T cells sorted from blood. Subset described: CD45RA+ positively selected. These receptor sequences come from a man aged 25-45 years in good health.

This chain links TRBV18 with TRBJ1-4, with 7 bases aligning to TRBD1. J lost 4 bases, V lost 4 bases, and 9 bases had no gene match. Germline V gene data show CDR1 as KGHSH and CDR2 as LQKENI. The CDR3 has 16 amino acids. DNA for the CDR3: TGTGCCAGCTCACACATAAAGGGGGCTGATAATGAAAAACTGTTTTTT. Translation gives CASSHIKGADNEKLFF. Full variable domain (outside the CDR3, taken from reference TRBV18 and TRBJ1-4): NAGVMQNPRHLVRRRGQEARLRCSPMKGHSHVYWYRQLPEEGLKFMVYLQKENIIDESGMPKERFSAEFPKEGPSILRIQQVVRGDSAAYFCASSHIKGADNEKLFFGSGTQLSVL.

The chain couples TRBV6-5 to TRBJ2-3, with 7 bases fitting TRBD1. The CDR3 is 15 amino acids. CDR1 MNHEY and CDR2 SVGAGI come from the germline V gene. Trimming cost V 7 bases and J 4 bases; bases outside gene matches: 11. In DNA form, the CDR3 reads TGTGCCAGCACCCCACTGGGGACAGCCTCAGATACGCAGTATTTT. Its translation: CASTPLGTASDTQYF.

This clone was seen just once. This sequence joins TRBV6-1 and TRBJ2-7, with 8 positions matching TRBD2. From germline, CDR1 is MNHNS and CDR2 SASEGT. V shed 3 bases and J 2 bases; nucleotides not matched to a gene: 9. The CDR3 contains 16 residues. The CDR3 sequence is CASSDFTSGPPYEQYF. CDR3 coding DNA: TGTGCCAGCAGTGACTTTACTAGCGGTCCCCCCTACGAGCAGTACTTC.

The rearrangement joins TRBV9 to TRBJ2-1, with 7 bases matching TRBD2. The trim removed 0 bases at V and 3 bases at J, leaving 3 bases unmatched. The CDR3 contains 15 residues. The V gene's germline CDR1 is SGDLS and CDR2 YYNGEE. Here the CDR3 DNA reads TGTGCCAGCAGCGTAGTCAGCGGGGACTACAATGAGCAGTTCTTC. Translated, it gives CASSVVSGDYNEQFF.

Comments on this clone: The same CDR3 is also encoded by other DNA sequences in this sample. The gene calls are TRBV7-2 and TRBJ1-3; the D is unclear. The V and J ends lost 4 bases and 4 bases respectively, with 2 bases between them. Germline V gene lookup returns CDR1 SGHTA and CDR2 FQGNSA. The CDR3 spans 11 residues. This CDR3 is CASSSGNTIYF. CDR3 bases: TGTGCCAGCAGCTCCGGAAACACCATATATTTT. Using reference TRBV7-2 and TRBJ1-3 for the parts outside the CDR3, the full variable domain is GAGVSQSPSNKVTEKGKDVELRCDPISGHTALYWYRQSLGQGLEFLIYFQGNSAPDKSGLPSDRFSAERTGGSVSTLTIQRTQQEDSAVYLCASSSGNTIYFGEGSWLTVV.